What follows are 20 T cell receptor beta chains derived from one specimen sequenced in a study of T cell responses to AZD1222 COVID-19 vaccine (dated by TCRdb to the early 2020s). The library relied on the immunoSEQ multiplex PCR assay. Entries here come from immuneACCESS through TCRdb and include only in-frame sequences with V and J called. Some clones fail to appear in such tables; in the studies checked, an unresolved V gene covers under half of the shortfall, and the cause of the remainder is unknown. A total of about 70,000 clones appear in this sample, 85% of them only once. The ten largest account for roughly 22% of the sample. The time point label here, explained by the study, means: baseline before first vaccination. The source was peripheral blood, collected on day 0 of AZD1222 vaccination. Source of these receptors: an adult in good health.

The CDR3 protein is CASSGQGWANEKLFF. In nucleotides, the CDR3 is TGTGCCAGCAGCGGACAGGGCTGGGCTAATGAAAAACTGTTTTTT. V is TRBV7-9 and J is TRBJ1-4; 8 nucleotides align to TRBD1. Losses at the gene ends were 5 bases for V and 3 bases for J; bases not matched to a gene: 5. Germline V gene sequence: CDR1 SEHNR, CDR2 FQNEAQ (reference sequence). The CDR3 contains 15 residues.

The CDR3 is CASSTGTSGLNEQFF. For the CDR3, the DNA is TGTGCCAGCAGTACCGGGACTAGCGGCCTCAATGAGCAGTTCTTC. The V gene is TRBV11-2, the J gene TRBJ2-1; 11 bases agree with TRBD2. The CDR3 extends over 15 amino acids. Germline-derived CDR1 and CDR2 are SGHAT and FQNNGV. Germline trimming cut 6 bases from V and 6 bases from J; bases unmatched to any gene: 7. Together with reference TRBV11-2 and TRBJ2-1, the CDR3 gives the full variable domain: EAGVAQSPRYKIIEKRQSVAFWCNPISGHATLYWYQQILGQGPKLLIQFQNNGVVDDSQLPKDRFSAERLKGVDSTLKIQPAKLEDSAVYLCASSTGTSGLNEQFFGPGTRLTVL.

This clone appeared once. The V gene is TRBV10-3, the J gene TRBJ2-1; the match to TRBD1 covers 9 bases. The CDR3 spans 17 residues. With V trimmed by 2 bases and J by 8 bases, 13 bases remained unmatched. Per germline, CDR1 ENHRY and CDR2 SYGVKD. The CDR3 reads CAISEPDRGEVGDEQFF. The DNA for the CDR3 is TGTGCCATCAGTGAGCCCGACAGGGGGGAGGTGGGTGATGAGCAGTTCTTC.

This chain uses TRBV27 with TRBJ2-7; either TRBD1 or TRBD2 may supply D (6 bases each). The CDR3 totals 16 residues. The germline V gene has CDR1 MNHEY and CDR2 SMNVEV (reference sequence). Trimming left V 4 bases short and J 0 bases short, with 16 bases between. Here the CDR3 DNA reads TGTGCCAGCAGTTCTCTAGGGGGGCTCAACTCCTACGAGCAGTACTTC. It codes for CASSSLGGLNSYEQYF.

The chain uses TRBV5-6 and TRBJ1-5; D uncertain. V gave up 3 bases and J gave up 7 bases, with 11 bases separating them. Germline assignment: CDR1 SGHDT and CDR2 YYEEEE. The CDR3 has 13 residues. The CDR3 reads CASSSRVGQPQHF. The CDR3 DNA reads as TGTGCCAGCAGCTCTCGGGTAGGGCAGCCCCAGCATTTT.

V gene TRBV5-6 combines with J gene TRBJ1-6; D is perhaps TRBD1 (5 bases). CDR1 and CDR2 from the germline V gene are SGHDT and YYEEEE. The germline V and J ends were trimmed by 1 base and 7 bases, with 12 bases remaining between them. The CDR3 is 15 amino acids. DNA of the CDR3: TGTGCCAGCAGCTTGTCAGGGCCGGCCAATTCACCCCTCCACTTT. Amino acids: CASSLSGPANSPLHF. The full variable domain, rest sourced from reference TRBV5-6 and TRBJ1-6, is DAGVTQSPTHLIKTRGQQVTLRCSPKSGHDTVSWYQQALGQGPQFIFQYYEEEERQRGNFPDRFSGHQFPNYSSELNVNALLLGDSALYLCASSLSGPANSPLHFGNGTRLTVT.

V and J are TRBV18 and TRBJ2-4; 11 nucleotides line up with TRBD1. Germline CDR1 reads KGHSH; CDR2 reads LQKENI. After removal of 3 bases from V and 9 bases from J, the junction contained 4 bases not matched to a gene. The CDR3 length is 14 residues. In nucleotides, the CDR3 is TGTGCCAGCTCACCCCGGGACAGGGGGGGCATTCAGTACTTC. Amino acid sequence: CASSPRDRGGIQYF.

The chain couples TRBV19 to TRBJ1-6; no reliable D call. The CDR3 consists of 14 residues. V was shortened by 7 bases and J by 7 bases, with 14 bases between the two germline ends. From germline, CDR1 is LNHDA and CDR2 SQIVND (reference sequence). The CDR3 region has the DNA TGTGCCAGTAACCTCCCGGGCCAAAATTCACCCCTCCACTTT. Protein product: CASNLPGQNSPLHF.

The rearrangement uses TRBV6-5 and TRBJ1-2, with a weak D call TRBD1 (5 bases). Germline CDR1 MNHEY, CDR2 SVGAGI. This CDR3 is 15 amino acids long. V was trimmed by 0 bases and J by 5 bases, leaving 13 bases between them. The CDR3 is CASSYSIQGGYGYTF. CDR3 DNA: TGTGCCAGCAGTTACTCGATCCAGGGAGGATATGGCTACACCTTC.

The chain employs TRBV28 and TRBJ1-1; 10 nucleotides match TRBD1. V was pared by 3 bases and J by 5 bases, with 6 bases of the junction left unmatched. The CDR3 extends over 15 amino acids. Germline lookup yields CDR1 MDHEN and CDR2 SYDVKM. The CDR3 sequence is CASSLGTGEGTEAFF. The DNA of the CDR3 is TGTGCCAGCAGTTTGGGGACAGGGGAAGGAACTGAAGCTTTCTTT.

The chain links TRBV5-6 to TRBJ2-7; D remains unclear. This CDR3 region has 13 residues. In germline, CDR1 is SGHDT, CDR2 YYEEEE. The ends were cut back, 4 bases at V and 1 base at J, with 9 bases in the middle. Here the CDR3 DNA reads TGTGCCAGCAGCATGGGCCCATCCTACGAGCAGTACTTC. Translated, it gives CASSMGPSYEQYF.

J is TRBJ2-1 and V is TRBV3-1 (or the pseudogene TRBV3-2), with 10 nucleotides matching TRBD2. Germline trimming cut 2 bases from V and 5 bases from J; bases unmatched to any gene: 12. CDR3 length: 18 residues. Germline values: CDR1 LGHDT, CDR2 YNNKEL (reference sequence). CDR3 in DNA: TGTGCCAGCAGCCAAACCCTGCCATCTAGCGGGGGTCACAATGAGCAGTTCTTC. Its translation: CASSQTLPSSGGHNEQFF.

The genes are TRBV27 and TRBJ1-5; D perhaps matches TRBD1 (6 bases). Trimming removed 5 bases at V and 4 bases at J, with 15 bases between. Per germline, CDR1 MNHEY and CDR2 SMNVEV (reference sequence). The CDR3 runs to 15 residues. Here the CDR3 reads CASSPQGPQNQPQHF. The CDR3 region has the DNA TGTGCCAGCAGTCCACAGGGCCCCCAAAATCAGCCCCAGCATTTT.

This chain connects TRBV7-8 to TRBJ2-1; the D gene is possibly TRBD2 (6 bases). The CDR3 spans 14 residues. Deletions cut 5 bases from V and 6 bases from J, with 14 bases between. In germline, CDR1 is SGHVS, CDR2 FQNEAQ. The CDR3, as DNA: TGTGCCAGCAGCCCTGCGGGACTCTCCAATGAGCAGTTCTTC. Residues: CASSPAGLSNEQFF.

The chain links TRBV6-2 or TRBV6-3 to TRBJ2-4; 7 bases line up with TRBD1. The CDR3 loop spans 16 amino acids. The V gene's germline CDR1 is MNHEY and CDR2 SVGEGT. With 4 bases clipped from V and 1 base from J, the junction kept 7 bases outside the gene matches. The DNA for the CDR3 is TGTGCCAGCAGTTGGGGGCCACAGGGGGCCAAAAACATTCAGTACTTC. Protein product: CASSWGPQGAKNIQYF.

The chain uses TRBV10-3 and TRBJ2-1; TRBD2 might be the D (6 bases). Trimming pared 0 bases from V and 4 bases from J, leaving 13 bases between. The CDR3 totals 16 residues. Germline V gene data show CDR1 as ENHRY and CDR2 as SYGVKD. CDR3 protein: CAISESTSGLYNEQFF. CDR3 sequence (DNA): TGTGCCATCAGTGAGTCGACTAGTGGCTTATACAATGAGCAGTTCTTC.

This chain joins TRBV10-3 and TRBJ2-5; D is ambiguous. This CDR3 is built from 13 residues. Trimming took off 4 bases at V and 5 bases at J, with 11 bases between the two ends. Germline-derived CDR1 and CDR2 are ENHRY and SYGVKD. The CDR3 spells CAISGPGGETQYF. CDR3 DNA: TGTGCCATCAGTGGCCCGGGCGGCGAGACCCAGTACTTC.

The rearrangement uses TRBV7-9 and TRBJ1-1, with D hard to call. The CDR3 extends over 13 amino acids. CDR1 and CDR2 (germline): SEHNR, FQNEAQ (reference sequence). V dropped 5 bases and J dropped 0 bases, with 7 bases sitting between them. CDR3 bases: TGTGCCAGCAGCCCCAGCGTGAACACTGAAGCTTTCTTT. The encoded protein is CASSPSVNTEAFF.

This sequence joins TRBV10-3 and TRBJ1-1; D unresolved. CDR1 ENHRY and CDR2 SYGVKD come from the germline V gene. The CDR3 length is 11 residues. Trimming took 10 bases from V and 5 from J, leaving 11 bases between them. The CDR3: CATVLGTEAFF. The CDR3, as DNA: TGTGCCACCGTGTTGGGAACTGAAGCTTTCTTT.

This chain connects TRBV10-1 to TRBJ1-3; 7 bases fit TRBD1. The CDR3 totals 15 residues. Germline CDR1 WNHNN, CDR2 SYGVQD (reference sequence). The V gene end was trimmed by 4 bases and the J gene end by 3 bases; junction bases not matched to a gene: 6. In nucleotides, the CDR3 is TGCGCCAGCAGTGGAGGGACAGCACTTGGAAACACCATATATTTT. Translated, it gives CASSGGTALGNTIYF.